This TCR beta chain comes out of a study of OX40 agonist ivuxolimab in advanced cancers. Whole-study context: Age averaged around 58 years (range about 23 to 85), and roughly 82% were male. Antecedent anti-PD-1, anti-PD-L1 or anti-CTLA-4 therapy was permissible, with roughly 36% having received some. Study observations and caveats: Among the lowest levels of clonal expansion were found in partial responders at 0.1-3.0 mg/kg.

About this clone: Its antigen is currently unknown.

Measured with immunoSEQ multiplex PCR; TCRdb has only the in-frame clones, and not every one. The sample contains some 80,000 clones, about 89% of which appear only once. The CDR3 extends over 16 amino acids. Germline-derived CDR1 and CDR2 are LNHDA and SQIVND (reference sequence). Between the trimmed V and J ends, which lost 5 bases and 4 bases, there was a span of 20 bases. The source material was CD4+ or CD8+ T cells sorted from blood, sampled in a trial of the OX40 agonist ivuxolimab. The chain is built from TRBV19 and TRBJ1-2; perhaps TRBD1 as D (5 bases). This receptor was identified in an adult with an advanced solid tumor such as melanoma, head and neck, liver or kidney cancer. CDR3 sequence (DNA): TGTGCCAGTAGTCGGGGGATGAGGGAAGGGCTCTATGGCTACACCTTC. Residues: CASSRGMREGLYGYTF.